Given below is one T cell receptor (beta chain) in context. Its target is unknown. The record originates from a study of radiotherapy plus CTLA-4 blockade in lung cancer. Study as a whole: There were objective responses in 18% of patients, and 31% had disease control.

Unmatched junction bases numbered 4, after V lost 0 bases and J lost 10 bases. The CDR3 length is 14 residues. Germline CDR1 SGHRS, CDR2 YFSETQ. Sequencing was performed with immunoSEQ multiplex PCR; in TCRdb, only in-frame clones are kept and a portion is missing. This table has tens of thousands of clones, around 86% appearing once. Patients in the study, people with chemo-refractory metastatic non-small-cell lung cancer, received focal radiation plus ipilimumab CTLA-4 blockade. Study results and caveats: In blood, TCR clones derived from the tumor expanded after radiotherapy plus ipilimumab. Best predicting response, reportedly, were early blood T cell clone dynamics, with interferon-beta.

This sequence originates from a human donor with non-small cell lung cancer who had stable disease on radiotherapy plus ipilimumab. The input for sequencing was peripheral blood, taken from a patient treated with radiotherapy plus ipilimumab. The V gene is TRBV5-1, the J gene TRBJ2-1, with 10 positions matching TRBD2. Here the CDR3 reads CASSLGLAGEEQFF. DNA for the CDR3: TGCGCCAGCAGCTTGGGGCTAGCGGGAGAAGAGCAGTTCTTC.